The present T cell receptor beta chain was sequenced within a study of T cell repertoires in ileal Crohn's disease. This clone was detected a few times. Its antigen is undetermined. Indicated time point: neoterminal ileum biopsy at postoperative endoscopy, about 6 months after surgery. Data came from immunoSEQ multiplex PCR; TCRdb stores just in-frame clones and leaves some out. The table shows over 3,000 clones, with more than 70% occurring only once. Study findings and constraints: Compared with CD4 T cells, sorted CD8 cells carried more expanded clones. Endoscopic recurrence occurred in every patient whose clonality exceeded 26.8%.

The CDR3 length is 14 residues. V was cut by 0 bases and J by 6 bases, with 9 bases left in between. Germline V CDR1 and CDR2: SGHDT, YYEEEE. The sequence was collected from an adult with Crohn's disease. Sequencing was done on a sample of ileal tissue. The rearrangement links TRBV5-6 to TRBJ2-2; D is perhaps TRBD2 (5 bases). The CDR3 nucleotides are TGTGCCAGCAGCTTGGGGGTTAGCGCCGGGGAGCTGTTTTTT. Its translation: CASSLGVSAGELFF.